One and the same sample provided the 22 T cell receptor beta chains below, sequenced in a study of T-cell reconstitution after alpha-beta-depleted transplantation in children (dated by TCRdb to about 2016). The treatment or condition label of this sample denotes: allogeneic hematopoietic cell transplantation with graft depleted of TCRalphabeta T cells and CD19 B cells. Libraries were constructed by PCR. This sample was sequenced with an Illumina HiSeq 2500. TCR library preparation used molecular barcoding, with unique molecular identifiers applied to normalize quantification of the TCRbeta repertoire. TCRdb trimmed the raw reads at Q25, called clones with MiXCR and kept productive beta chains. Identical CDR3 protein sequences are pooled into one entry, listed with their most common genes and DNA. The sample yields 900,000 or so distinct CDR3 sequences; roughly 15% were counted once. The ten largest account for around 5% of the sample.

Sequenced here: PBMCs, mostly from graft donor cells, sampled 360 days after TCRalphabeta/CD19-depleted stem cell transplant. All receptors come from a male patient aged 10 to 17 who had a stem cell transplant for acute lymphoblastic leukemia, so the T cells may come from the graft donor.

CDR3 DNA: TGTGCCAGCAGCTTGGGCGCTAAAGAGACCCAGTACTTC. Translation gives CASSLGAKETQYF. The rearrangement links TRBV5-5 to TRBJ2-5, with no clear D. In germline, CDR1 is SGHKS, CDR2 YYEKEE (reference sequence). The ends were cut back, 0 bases at V and 3 bases at J, with 6 bases in the middle. The length of the CDR3 is 13 residues.

J is TRBJ2-7 and V is TRBV24-1; 10 nucleotides line up with TRBD2. V shed 3 bases, J shed 3 bases, and the junction held 7 bases outside the gene matches. This CDR3 contains 16 residues. Germline values: CDR1 KGHDR, CDR2 SFDVKD. The CDR3 DNA follows: TGTGCCACCAGTGATGGCCAACTAGCGGGAATCTACGAGCAGTACTTC. It translates to CATSDGQLAGIYEQYF.

The chain employs TRBV20-1 and TRBJ2-7, with 11 bases matching TRBD2. This CDR3 is 14 amino acids long. Germline CDR1 DFQATT, CDR2 SNEGSKA (reference sequence). V shed 6 bases and J 5 bases; nucleotides not matched to a gene: 9. This chain's CDR3 is CSASGSGRAHEQYF. The CDR3 coding sequence is TGCAGTGCCTCGGGTAGCGGGAGGGCCCACGAGCAGTACTTC.

This clonotype was seen only a few times. The rearrangement joins TRBV12-3 or TRBV12-4 to TRBJ2-1; 7 bases are shared with TRBD2. CDR3 length: 14 residues. V lost 2 bases, J lost 8 bases, and 6 bases stayed unmatched. CDR3 loop: CASSLSGGGDEQFF. The CDR3 DNA reads as TGTGCCAGCAGTTTATCGGGAGGAGGGGATGAGCAGTTCTTC.

The chain is built from TRBV7-8 and TRBJ2-5; D perhaps matches TRBD2 (5 bases). CDR1 and CDR2 from the germline V gene are SGHVS and FQNEAQ. Trimming cost V 5 bases and J 5 bases, with 24 bases left between them. The CDR3 is 17 residues long. The CDR3 nucleotides read TGTGCCAGCAGCCTCCCCTTGGTGGGAGTATTAGTGGAGACCCAGTACTTC. It is translated as CASSLPLVGVLVETQYF.

The chain employs TRBV2 and TRBJ2-3, with 7 positions matching TRBD2. This CDR3 contains 15 residues. After removal of 0 bases from V and 14 bases from J, the junction contained 14 bases not matched to a gene. Germline values: CDR1 SNHLY, CDR2 FYNNEI. CDR3 in amino acids: CASSEADATSKGGYF. The CDR3 nucleotides read TGTGCCAGCAGTGAAGCGGACGCGACTAGCAAAGGAGGGTATTTT.

This clonotype appeared many times. The chain has TRBV28 and TRBJ1-2, with 8 bases fitting TRBD1. Trimming cost V 5 bases and J 4 bases; bases outside gene matches: 9. There are 15 residues in the CDR3. CDR1 is MDHEN and CDR2 is SYDVKM in the germline V gene. CDR3 in amino acids: CASSPQGAPPYGYTF. In nucleotides, the CDR3 is TGTGCCAGCAGTCCGCAGGGGGCGCCTCCCTATGGCTACACCTTC.

This clonotype was seen at least ten times. The gene calls are TRBV4-1 and TRBJ1-1; 7 nucleotides agree with TRBD1. V shed 8 bases and J 0 bases; nucleotides not matched to a gene: 3. The germline gives CDR1 MGHRA, CDR2 YSYEKL. This CDR3 is built from 13 residues. For the CDR3, the DNA is TGCGCCAGCGGAGGGGGCATGAACACTGAAGCTTTCTTT. Translation: CASGGGMNTEAFF.

A word on this clonotype: Possible read error: a much larger clone is one base away. The rearrangement uses TRBV24-1 and TRBJ1-3; D is uncertain. The CDR3 consists of 11 residues. The germline gives CDR1 KGHDR, CDR2 SFDVKD. V gave up 9 bases and J gave up 0 bases, with 2 bases separating them. CDR3 sequence: CATGSGNTIYF. In nucleotides, the CDR3 is TGTGCCACCGGCTCTGGAAACACCATATATTTT.

The chain uses TRBV19 and TRBJ2-1; D gene uncertain. CDR1 is LNHDA, CDR2 SQIVND, per germline (reference sequence). The length of the CDR3 is 13 residues. The V end was cut by 2 bases, the J end by 6 bases, with 8 bases between. Here the CDR3 DNA reads TGTGCCAGTAGTATATATACCGGCAATGAGCAGTTCTTC. Encoded protein: CASSIYTGNEQFF. Based on the CDR3 plus reference TRBV19 and TRBJ2-1, the full variable domain is DGGITQSPKYLFRKEGQNVTLSCEQNLNHDAMYWYRQDPGQGLRLIYYSQIVNDFQKGDIAEGYSVSREKKESFPLTVTSAQKNPTAFYLCASSIYTGNEQFFGPGTRLTVL.

The chain combines TRBV20-1 with TRBJ2-7, with TRBD2 identical over 10 bases. The CDR3 has 16 amino acids. Trimming at V came to 0 bases and at J to 4 bases, leaving 9 bases not matched to a gene. Germline-derived CDR1 and CDR2 are DFQATT and SNEGSKA (reference sequence). In DNA form, the CDR3 reads TGCAGTGCTAGAGATCCTCTAGCGGGAGCACCTTACGAGCAGTACTTC. Translating gives CSARDPLAGAPYEQYF.

This chain connects TRBV29-1 to TRBJ2-7; TRBD1 matches at 7 bases. From germline, CDR1 is SQVTM and CDR2 ANQGSEA. Germline trimming cut 5 bases from V and 3 bases from J; bases unmatched to any gene: 10. This CDR3 region has 14 residues. The CDR3 nucleotides read TGCAGCGTTCGACAGGGCCCAGGGGACTACGAGCAGTACTTC. Translation: CSVRQGPGDYEQYF.

This clonotype was observed once. The chain has TRBV5-1 and TRBJ1-2; 9 nucleotides agree with TRBD1. J lost 8 bases, V lost 5 bases, and 10 bases had no gene match. This CDR3 spans 14 amino acids. The V gene's germline CDR1 is SGHRS and CDR2 YFSETQ. The CDR3 reads CASRKWDRADGYTF. CDR3 DNA: TGCGCCAGCAGGAAGTGGGACAGGGCCGACGGCTACACCTTC. Supplemented by reference TRBV5-1 and TRBJ1-2, the full variable domain reads KAGVTQTPRYLIKTRGQQVTLSCSPISGHRSVSWYQQTPGQGLQFLFEYFSETQRNKGNFPGRFSGRQFSNSRSEMNVSTLELGDSALYLCASRKWDRADGYTFGSGTRLTVV.

The rearrangement links TRBV14 to TRBJ2-5, with 9 bases that match TRBD1. CDR1 is SGHDN, CDR2 FVKESK, per germline. Trimming cost V 4 bases and J 13 bases; bases outside gene matches: 10. The CDR3 spans 13 residues. The CDR3 loop is CASSLRDRATLYF. CDR3 nucleotides: TGTGCCAGCAGCCTTCGGGACAGGGCAACTCTGTACTTC.

The chain uses TRBV20-1 and TRBJ2-2, with D uncertain. Trimming left V 5 bases short and J 5 bases short, with 12 bases between. Germline CDR1 DFQATT, CDR2 SNEGSKA (reference sequence). The length of the CDR3 is 13 residues. The CDR3 coding sequence is TGCAGTGCTGGAATACCATGGACCGGGGAGCTGTTTTTT. Its translation: CSAGIPWTGELFF.

This clonotype was picked up a small number of times. The gene calls are TRBV5-1 and TRBJ2-5; 11 bases map to TRBD2. The CDR3 spans 17 residues. Germline-derived CDR1 and CDR2 are SGHRS and YFSETQ. J was trimmed by 4 bases and V by 2 bases; bases with no gene match: 10. This chain's CDR3 is CASSLPGLAVLTETQYF. DNA for the CDR3: TGCGCCAGCAGCTTACCGGGACTAGCGGTCCTAACAGAGACCCAGTACTTC.

This rearrangement joins TRBV4-2 to TRBJ2-7; 13 bases line up with TRBD2. CDR1 LGHNA and CDR2 YNFKEQ come from the germline V gene. J was trimmed by 4 bases and V by 0 bases; bases with no gene match: 9. The CDR3 totals 18 residues. The CDR3, as DNA: TGTGCCAGCAGCCAAGATCCCCCTTGGACTAGCGGGAGTTACGAGCAGTACTTC. Its translation: CASSQDPPWTSGSYEQYF.

The CDR3 DNA sequence: TGTGCCAGCAATACCGAGGGGCGACACGAAAAACTGTTTTTT. Amino acids: CASNTEGRHEKLFF. V usage is TRBV12-3 or TRBV12-4 and J usage is TRBJ1-4; a weak D match, TRBD1 (5 bases). Trimming removed 7 bases from V and 8 bases from J, with 17 bases in between. The CDR3 contains 14 residues.

This chain connects TRBV19 to TRBJ1-1, with TRBD1 matching 10 bases. J was trimmed by 4 bases and V by 6 bases; bases with no gene match: 5. Germline loops: CDR1 LNHDA, CDR2 SQIVND (reference sequence). The CDR3 runs to 14 residues. The DNA of the CDR3 is TGTGCCAGTAGCTCCGGGACAGGGGTCACTGAAGCTTTCTTT. Encoded protein: CASSSGTGVTEAFF.

This clonotype was observed at least ten times. The rearrangement joins TRBV5-5 to TRBJ1-1, with no clear D. Germline values: CDR1 SGHKS, CDR2 YYEKEE (reference sequence). The CDR3 length is 15 residues. V lost 0 bases to trimming and J lost 0 bases, with 9 bases between them. The CDR3 region is CASSLGSGLNTEAFF. In DNA, the CDR3 is TGTGCCAGCAGCTTGGGTTCCGGACTGAACACTGAAGCTTTCTTT.

This sequence joins TRBV18 and TRBJ2-3; D possibly matches TRBD1 or TRBD2 (5 bases each). This CDR3 region has 16 residues. Trimming cost V 6 bases and J 1 base, with 17 bases left between them. Germline CDR1 and CDR2: KGHSH and LQKENI. Here the CDR3 DNA reads TGTGCCAGCTCTCCGAAAAGAACGGGACGCACAGATACGCAGTATTTT. It encodes CASSPKRTGRTDTQYF.

CDR3 nucleotide sequence: TGTGCCAGCAGTTCTATACCTCCTAGCGGGAGGGGCTCCTACAATGAGCAGTTCTTC. Translation: CASSSIPPSGRGSYNEQFF. The chain joins TRBV11-2 to TRBJ2-1; 12 positions agree with TRBD2. The V gene end was trimmed by 6 bases and the J gene end by 0 bases; junction bases not matched to a gene: 12. There are 19 residues in the CDR3. Germline CDR1 is SGHAT and CDR2 is FQNNGV.